This T cell receptor beta chain was documented in a study of T-cell memory formation after mild COVID-19. On the study more broadly: Clusters of TCRs were largely donor specific. Whole-study results and caveats: Whether day 37 second-wave clones are SARS-CoV-2-specific was not confirmed. Pre-infection memory showed some responding clones, and this suggested that cross-reactive memory joined.

Details on this clonotype: Its specificity is unknown.

TCRdb redid the calling of the 5' RACE reads with MiXCR, one entry per CDR3 protein. This sample has fewer than 300,000 distinct CDR3 sequences, with more than 15% found just once. The CDR3 runs 15 residues. Trimming took off 8 bases at V and 7 bases at J, with 18 bases between the two ends. The sequencing sample was made of PBMCs or a T cell subset sorted from them (not recorded which). The sequence was collected from a young man who had mild COVID-19 (a few samples of this study predate the infection). Cell type and time point are not known. This rearrangement joins TRBV12-3 or TRBV12-4 to TRBJ1-6; tentative D call: TRBD1 (5 bases). The CDR3 DNA follows: TGTGCCAGCCGGGTTGGGGCCGGTGAAAATTCACCCCTCCACTTT. This codes for CASRVGAGENSPLHF.